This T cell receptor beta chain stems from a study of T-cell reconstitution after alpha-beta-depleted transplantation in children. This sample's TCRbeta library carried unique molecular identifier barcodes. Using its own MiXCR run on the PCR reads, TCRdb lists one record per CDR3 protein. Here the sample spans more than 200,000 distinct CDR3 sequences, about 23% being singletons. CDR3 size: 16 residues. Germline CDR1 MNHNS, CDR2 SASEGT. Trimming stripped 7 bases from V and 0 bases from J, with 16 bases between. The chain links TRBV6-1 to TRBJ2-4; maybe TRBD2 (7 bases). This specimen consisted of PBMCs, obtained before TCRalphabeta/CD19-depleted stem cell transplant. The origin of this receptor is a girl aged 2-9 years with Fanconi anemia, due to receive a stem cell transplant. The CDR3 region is CASTAGEGLAKNIQYF. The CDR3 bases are TGTGCCAGCACGGCAGGGGAGGGTTTAGCCAAAAACATTCAGTACTTC.